These 14 T cell receptor beta chains originate from one sample sequenced in a study of cytomegalovirus exposure and HLA in healthy donors. Primers: 60 Vbeta forward and 13 Jbeta reverse. Assay used: immunoSEQ multiplex PCR; TCRdb lists only in-frame clones, some missing. The sample has approximately 76,000 clones, 70% to 85% seen once. Sequenced material: PBMCs. The receptor set was obtained from a man aged 25-45 years in good health and CMV-seronegative.

The V gene is TRBV19, the J gene TRBJ2-7; TRBD2 agrees at 10 bases. The trim removed 5 bases at V and 4 bases at J, leaving 8 bases unmatched. This CDR3 has 15 residues. From germline, CDR1 is LNHDA and CDR2 SQIVND (reference sequence). In DNA, the CDR3 is TGTGCCAGTAGTGATACTAGCGGGAATACTTACGAGCAGTACTTC. Translated: CASSDTSGNTYEQYF. Looking up the rest from reference TRBV19 and TRBJ2-7 gives the full variable domain: DGGITQSPKYLFRKEGQNVTLSCEQNLNHDAMYWYRQDPGQGLRLIYYSQIVNDFQKGDIAEGYSVSREKKESFPLTVTSAQKNPTAFYLCASSDTSGNTYEQYFGPGTRLTVT.

This clone was seen a single time. The CDR3 sequence is CASSLGGGGPHYNEQFF. Written as DNA, the CDR3 is TGTGCCAGCAGTTTGGGGGGGGGCGGGCCACATTACAATGAGCAGTTCTTC. The chain recombines TRBV28 with TRBJ2-1; maybe TRBD2 (7 bases). V was trimmed by 3 bases and J by 4 bases, leaving 19 bases between them. CDR1 and CDR2 from the germline V gene are MDHEN and SYDVKM. This CDR3 region has 17 residues.

This clone has just one count. This chain uses TRBV29-1 with TRBJ2-1, with 7 bases that match TRBD1. Germline assignment: CDR1 SQVTM and CDR2 ANQGSEA. V shed 6 bases, J shed 6 bases, and the junction held 8 bases outside the gene matches. The CDR3 has 13 amino acids. CDR3 sequence (DNA): TGCAGCGTCTATGACAGGGCGGGCAATGAGCAGTTCTTC. Translated, it gives CSVYDRAGNEQFF.

The chain links TRBV4-3 to TRBJ2-4, with a tentative D call TRBD1 (7 bases). The germline V gene has CDR1 LGHNA and CDR2 YSLEER. The V and J ends lost 3 bases and 3 bases respectively, with 15 bases between them. This CDR3 contains 16 residues. CDR3 loop: CASSHRGVSGKNIQYF. In DNA form, the CDR3 reads TGCGCCAGCAGCCACAGGGGGGTAAGCGGCAAAAACATTCAGTACTTC.

The J gene is TRBJ2-2, the V gene TRBV6-1, with TRBD2 as a possible D gene (5 bases). Germline CDR1 is MNHNS and CDR2 is SASEGT. This CDR3 contains 13 residues. V was pared by 7 bases and J by 8 bases, with 14 bases between. CDR3 sequence (DNA): TGTGCCAGCACCGATCGCGGGCGAGGGGAGCTGTTTTTT. Translated: CASTDRGRGELFF.

This chain links TRBV7-9 with TRBJ2-1; D gene uncertain. V was pared by 5 bases and J by 15 bases, with 17 bases between. The CDR3 sequence is 12 residues long. CDR1 and CDR2 (germline): SEHNR, FQNEAQ (reference sequence). CDR3 sequence: CASSPGEAGPFF. The DNA of the CDR3 is TGTGCCAGCAGCCCAGGCGAAGCTGGGCCGTTCTTC. Supplemented by reference TRBV7-9 and TRBJ2-1, the full variable domain reads DTGVSQNPRHKITKRGQNVTFRCDPISEHNRLYWYRQTLGQGPEFLTYFQNEAQLEKSRLLSDRFSAERPKGSFSTLEIQRTEQGDSAMYLCASSPGEAGPFFGPGTRLTVL.

A note on this clone: One end of the junction does not line up with germline, which may come from a read error. The rearrangement joins TRBV20-1 to TRBJ2-7; D perhaps matches TRBD2 (6 bases). Germline V gene sequence: CDR1 DFQATT, CDR2 SNEGSKA (reference sequence). The CDR3 runs 11 residues. The CDR3 loop reads CSAIHRGGTSF. In DNA, the CDR3 is TGCAGTGCTATACACCGGGGCGGGACGTCCTTC.

The chain is built from TRBV2 and TRBJ2-4; possibly TRBD1 for D (6 bases). V was shortened by 3 bases and J by 6 bases, with 12 bases between the two germline ends. Germline loops: CDR1 SNHLY, CDR2 FYNNEI. There are 14 residues in the CDR3. The CDR3: CASSEDRNRNIQYF. The CDR3 DNA sequence: TGTGCCAGCAGTGAGGACAGAAATAGAAACATTCAGTACTTC.

The rearrangement joins TRBV5-6 to TRBJ1-2; D is perhaps TRBD1 (5 bases). V was pared by 4 bases and J by 4 bases, with 20 bases between. This CDR3 has 16 residues. Germline CDR1 is SGHDT and CDR2 is YYEEEE. CDR3 nucleotides: TGTGCCAGCAGCCCCAGGGAGGGGCCTACTCTCTATGGCTACACCTTC. Its protein product is CASSPREGPTLYGYTF.

The chain combines TRBV2 with TRBJ2-7, with D maybe TRBD2 (6 bases). The CDR3 runs 15 residues. From germline, CDR1 is SNHLY and CDR2 FYNNEI. V was shortened by 3 bases and J by 3 bases, with 15 bases between the two germline ends. In DNA, the CDR3 is TGTGCCAGCAGTGAGAGGAGGGAGGCCTTCTACGAGCAGTACTTC. It codes for CASSERREAFYEQYF.

The chain combines TRBV6-4 with TRBJ2-1; 11 bases are shared with TRBD2. Germline V gene data show CDR1 as MRHNA and CDR2 as SNTAGT. With 6 bases clipped from V and 6 bases from J, the junction kept 4 bases outside the gene matches. The CDR3 spans 14 residues. As DNA, the CDR3 is TGTGCCAGCAGCGGCACTAGCGGGAGCAATGAGCAGTTCTTC. Residues: CASSGTSGSNEQFF.

This chain joins TRBV6-1 and TRBJ1-2, with a weak D call TRBD1 (6 bases). Deletions cut 8 bases from V and 8 bases from J, with 24 bases between. The CDR3 is made up of 15 amino acids. In germline, CDR1 is MNHNS, CDR2 SASEGT. The CDR3 nucleotides are TGTGCCAGCGGGGGCGCGGGCCCGGAGATATGGGGCTACACCTTC. Protein sequence: CASGGAGPEIWGYTF.

The genes are TRBV11-2 and TRBJ2-1; tentatively, D is TRBD1 (5 bases). V was cut by 7 bases and J by 4 bases, with 20 bases left in between. CDR1 SGHAT and CDR2 FQNNGV come from the germline V gene. The CDR3 covers 16 residues. This CDR3 is CASNQGLRSPYNEQFF. DNA of the CDR3: TGTGCCAGCAACCAGGGCCTGAGGTCCCCATACAATGAGCAGTTCTTC.

The chain couples TRBV15 to TRBJ1-1; no clear D. CDR1 is LNHNV, CDR2 YYDKDF, per germline (reference sequence). V lost 0 bases, J lost 3 bases, and 5 bases lay in between. There are 13 residues in the CDR3. DNA for the CDR3: TGTGCCACCAGCAGAGATCGTCACACTGAAGCTTTCTTT. As protein: CATSRDRHTEAFF.